A single TCR beta chain is shown here with its context. Its cognate antigen is unknown. The data stem from a study of cytomegalovirus exposure and HLA in healthy donors. Study background: Earlier sequencing of 150 million to 200 million T cells yielded 120 million or so unique TCR beta sequences. When 398 donors were genotyped, 80% to 90% of them were found to fall in the Caucasian-associated ancestry cluster.

This CDR3 spans 14 amino acids. Trimming took 10 bases from V and 2 from J, leaving 17 bases between them. CDR1 and CDR2 from the germline V gene are LNHDA and SQIVND (reference sequence). PCR used 60 Vbeta primers and 13 Jbeta primers. This table comes from immunoSEQ multiplex PCR, and its TCRdb copy is limited to in-frame clones, with some not included. The profile covers 150,000 to 200,000 clones, with about three quarters appearing a single time and around 0.99% taken by the ten largest. Study-wide findings and caveats: As confirmed in vitro, a few CMV-associated chains were specific for CMV antigens. Relative to the approximately 700-donor mean, N-insertions were reportedly fewer in an Asian-associated ancestry cluster in a later analysis.

The receptor's source is a woman aged 40 to 55 in good health and CMV-seronegative. The chain couples TRBV19 to TRBJ1-2; weak D call: TRBD1 (6 bases). Sequenced input: PBMCs. CDR3 in amino acids: CATKRGGWNYGYTF. CDR3 bases: TGTGCCACTAAACGGGGGGGCTGGAACTATGGCTACACCTTC.